One sample yielded the 21 T cell receptor beta chains listed below, sequenced in a study of T cells in Graves' hyperthyroidism and ophthalmopathy. Researchers took RNA transcripts and amplified the TCR beta CDR3 regions from them. The study used the HTBI primer set for a first-round RT-PCR of the TCR CDR3. TCRdb analysed the multiplex PCR reads with MiXCR anew, one entry per CDR3 protein. Found here are hundreds of thousands of distinct CDR3 sequences, less than 15% of them singletons; the top ten hold 10%. Sequencing input: blood. The receptor source for this set is a woman aged 18 to 35 with Graves' hyperthyroidism.

This clonotype was seen only a few times. One end of the junction varies from germline; a read error may be responsible. The V gene is TRBV5-6, the J gene TRBJ2-7; D unresolved. This CDR3 has 16 amino acids. Germline V gene data show CDR1 as SGHDT and CDR2 as YYEEEE. CDR3 sequence reads: CASSPAGVKSSYEQHF. CDR3 coding DNA: TGTGCCAGCAGCCCCGCCGGCGTTAAGAGCTCCTACGAGCAGCACTTC.

This clonotype was seen only once. The J gene is TRBJ2-3, the V gene TRBV7-2; possible D gene TRBD1, 6 bases. The CDR3 has 14 residues. Trimming left V 0 bases short and J 6 bases short, with 10 bases between. The V gene's germline CDR1 is SGHTA and CDR2 FQGNSA. CDR3 coding DNA: TGTGCCAGCAGCTTAGCGGAAGACAGGGATACGCAGTATTTT. Translating gives CASSLAEDRDTQYF.

Notes on this clonotype: Since the CDR3 does not end with the conserved phenylalanine or tryptophan, this likely comes from a read error. The chain employs TRBV11-2 and TRBJ2-6; TRBD1 is a possible D gene (6 bases). Germline CDR1 and CDR2: SGHAT and FQNNGV. The CDR3 spans 17 residues. Trimming took 5 bases from V and 4 from J, leaving 18 bases between them. CDR3 nucleotide sequence: TGTGCCAGCAGCGTAACCTCCAGGGGTGACGGGGCCAACGTCCTGACTTCC. It specifies CASSVTSRGDGANVLTS.

As to this clonotype: Possible read error: a much larger clone is one base away. This chain connects TRBV2 to TRBJ1-2, with TRBD1 identical over 7 bases. This CDR3 contains 13 residues. The germline gives CDR1 SNHLY, CDR2 FYNNEI. The CDR3 region has the DNA TGTGCCACCAGTGTTAAACAGGGGTATGGCTACACCTTC. Residues: CATSVKQGYGYTF. The full variable domain, its missing parts supplied by reference TRBV2 and TRBJ1-2, is EPEVTQTPSHQVTQMGQEVILRCVPISNHLYFYWYRQILGQKVEFLVSFYNNEISEKSEIFDDQFSVERPDGSNFTLKIRSTKLEDSAMYFCATSVKQGYGYTFGSGTRLTVV.

This clonotype was observed at least ten times. The genes are TRBV7-9 and TRBJ2-5; TRBD2 might be the D (6 bases). Germline CDR1 and CDR2: SEHNR and FQNEAQ (reference sequence). The ends were cut back, 5 bases at V and 5 bases at J, with 21 bases in the middle. This CDR3 comprises 16 residues. The CDR3 protein is CASSATGTGVLETQYF. Written as DNA, the CDR3 is TGTGCCAGCAGCGCCACCGGGACGGGGGTATTGGAGACCCAGTACTTC.

Many counts were recorded for this clonotype. The chain employs TRBV18 and TRBJ1-2, with TRBD1 identical over 8 bases. The CDR3 has 14 amino acids. Germline lookup yields CDR1 KGHSH and CDR2 LQKENI. Trimming removed 1 base from V and 3 bases from J; junction bases left unmatched: 1. CDR3 sequence: CASSPLTGDYGYTF. CDR3 DNA sequence: TGTGCCAGCTCACCACTGACAGGGGACTATGGCTACACCTTC.

This sequence joins TRBV19 and TRBJ2-2; D might be TRBD1 (6 bases). The CDR3 has 14 residues. The V end was cut by 7 bases, the J end by 5 bases, with 14 bases between. Germline-derived CDR1 and CDR2 are LNHDA and SQIVND (reference sequence). CDR3 protein: CASTQRGWTGELFF. Here the CDR3 DNA reads TGTGCCAGTACCCAAAGGGGGTGGACCGGGGAGCTGTTTTTT.

This clonotype occurred many times. The CDR3 loop reads CASMGANGYTF. The DNA of the CDR3 is TGTGCCAGCATGGGGGCGAATGGCTACACCTTC. The J gene is TRBJ1-2, the V gene TRBV12-3 or TRBV12-4, with a possible D match to TRBD1 (6 bases). V dropped 7 bases and J dropped 6 bases, with 9 bases sitting between them. This CDR3 region has 11 residues.

This clonotype was recorded at least ten times. This CDR3 is CAWEAGHYSPLHF. CDR3 DNA: TGTGCCTGGGAGGCGGGACATTATTCACCCCTCCACTTT. The chain uses TRBV30 and TRBJ1-6; D is perhaps TRBD1 (6 bases). The CDR3 loop spans 13 amino acids. Per the germline V gene, CDR1 is GTSNPN and CDR2 is SVGIG (reference sequence). The germline V and J ends were trimmed by 5 bases and 8 bases, with 13 bases remaining between them.

V and J are TRBV4-2 and TRBJ2-3; D gene uncertain. CDR3 length: 15 amino acids. Trimming took 2 bases from V and 1 from J, leaving 10 bases between them. CDR1 LGHNA and CDR2 YNFKEQ come from the germline V gene. CDR3 bases: TGTGCCAGCAGCCAACATCCAGAAGGCACAGATACGCAGTATTTT. Its translation is CASSQHPEGTDTQYF.

The gene calls are TRBV12-3 or TRBV12-4 and TRBJ2-5; D gene unclear. This CDR3 is built from 12 residues. Trimming stripped 11 bases from V and 5 bases from J, with 15 bases between. CDR3 DNA: TGTGCCCCCACCGGCGGCTGGGAGACCCAGTACTTC. Translating it yields CAPTGGWETQYF.

Ten or more counts support this clonotype. V and J are TRBV5-5 and TRBJ1-1, with D unclear. V was clipped by 7 bases and J by 1 base, with 8 bases between them. The length of the CDR3 is 12 residues. Germline CDR1 SGHKS, CDR2 YYEKEE (reference sequence). The CDR3 spells CASVTANTEAFF. In DNA form, the CDR3 reads TGTGCCAGCGTAACAGCGAACACTGAAGCTTTCTTT.

This clonotype appeared once. This chain connects TRBV7-2 to TRBJ1-4; D might be TRBD1 (5 bases). V was pared by 5 bases and J by 8 bases, with 21 bases between. The germline gives CDR1 SGHTA, CDR2 FQGNSA. The CDR3 length is 16 residues. In nucleotides, the CDR3 is TGTGCCAGCAGCCCCCCCCCAGGGCATTCCCCCGAAAAACTGTTTTTT. It yields the protein CASSPPPGHSPEKLFF.

This clonotype has only a few counts. The V and J genes are TRBV6-5 and TRBJ1-2, with TRBD1 matching 7 bases. V was clipped by 6 bases and J by 0 bases; unmatched bases: 13. From germline, CDR1 is MNHEY and CDR2 SVGAGI. The CDR3 extends over 17 amino acids. The CDR3 is CASRGRAGTASNYGYTF. The CDR3 region has the DNA TGTGCCAGCAGGGGTCGTGCCGGGACAGCCTCTAACTATGGCTACACCTTC.

This clonotype was seen at least ten times. J is TRBJ1-2 and V is TRBV30; no reliable D call. Germline V gene sequence: CDR1 GTSNPN, CDR2 SVGIG (reference sequence). The CDR3 consists of 16 residues. Trimming took off 4 bases at V and 4 bases at J, with 22 bases between the two ends. In DNA, the CDR3 is TGTGCCTGGACCCACTCCCCCGCTGGGAGCGGCTATGGCTACACCTTC. This translates into CAWTHSPAGSGYGYTF.

Ten or more counts support this clonotype. The chain recombines TRBV4-3 with TRBJ2-5; the D gene could be TRBD1 or TRBD2 (6 bases each). V lost 4 bases and J lost 5, with 23 bases in between. Germline V CDR1 and CDR2: LGHNA, YSLEER. The CDR3 contains 17 residues. CDR3 DNA sequence: TGCGCCAGCAGCCGATCACTAGGGGGAGGACCCACCGAGACCCAGTACTTC. As protein: CASSRSLGGGPTETQYF.

This clonotype was seen repeatedly, ten times or more. For the CDR3, the DNA is TGTGCCAGCAGCTTAGGGTCTAGCGGGAGCAATGAGCAGTTCTTC. This encodes CASSLGSSGSNEQFF. V usage is TRBV7-9 and J usage is TRBJ2-1, with 10 nucleotides matching TRBD2. Trimming cost V 1 base and J 6 bases; bases outside gene matches: 3. Germline CDR1 and CDR2: SEHNR and FQNEAQ (reference sequence). The CDR3 is 15 residues long.

CDR3 region: CATSAGTGGSYNEQFF. The DNA of the CDR3 is TGTGCCACCAGTGCCGGGACAGGGGGTAGCTACAATGAGCAGTTCTTC. The chain uses TRBV24-1 and TRBJ2-1; 11 positions agree with TRBD1. Germline lookup yields CDR1 KGHDR and CDR2 SFDVKD. This CDR3 is 16 amino acids long. V lost 5 bases and J lost 3; bases outside the gene matches: 5.

J is TRBJ1-4 and V is TRBV20-1; D not certain. Trimming shortened V by 0 bases and J by 6 bases, and 14 bases separated the two germline ends. CDR1 is DFQATT and CDR2 is SNEGSKA in the germline V gene (reference sequence). The length of the CDR3 is 15 residues. The chain's CDR3 is CSARESVALHEKLFF. The CDR3 DNA sequence: TGCAGTGCTAGAGAGTCGGTCGCCCTTCATGAAAAACTGTTTTTT.

At least ten counts were recorded for this clonotype. The rearrangement links TRBV30 to TRBJ1-5; no clear D gene. The CDR3 spans 13 residues. Trimming stripped 4 bases from V and 0 bases from J, with 7 bases between. In germline, CDR1 is GTSNPN, CDR2 SVGIG (reference sequence). The CDR3 coding sequence is TGTGCCTGGACAACCGATAGCAATCAGCCCCAGCATTTT. It codes for CAWTTDSNQPQHF.

Many counts were recorded for this clonotype. The J gene is TRBJ1-1, the V gene TRBV29-1; D is ambiguous. CDR3 length: 12 residues. CDR1 and CDR2 from the germline V gene are SQVTM and ANQGSEA. The V and J ends lost 4 bases and 1 base respectively, with 7 bases between them. The CDR3 sequence is CSVGRGNTEAFF. For the CDR3, the DNA is TGCAGCGTTGGCCGAGGGAACACTGAAGCTTTCTTT.